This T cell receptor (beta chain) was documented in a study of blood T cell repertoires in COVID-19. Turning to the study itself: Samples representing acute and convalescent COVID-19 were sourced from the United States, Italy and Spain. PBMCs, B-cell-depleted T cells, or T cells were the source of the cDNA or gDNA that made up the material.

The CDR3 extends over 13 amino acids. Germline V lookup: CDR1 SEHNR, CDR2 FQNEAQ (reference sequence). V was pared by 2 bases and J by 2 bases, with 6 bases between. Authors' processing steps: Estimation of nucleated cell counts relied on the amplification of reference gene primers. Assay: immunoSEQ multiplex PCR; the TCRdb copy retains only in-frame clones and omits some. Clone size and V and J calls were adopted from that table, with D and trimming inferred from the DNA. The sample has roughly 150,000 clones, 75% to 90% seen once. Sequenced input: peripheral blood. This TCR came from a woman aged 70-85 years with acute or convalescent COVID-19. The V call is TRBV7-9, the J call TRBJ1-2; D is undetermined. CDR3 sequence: CASSLTSNYGYTF. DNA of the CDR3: TGTGCCAGCAGCTTAACGAGCAACTATGGCTACACCTTC. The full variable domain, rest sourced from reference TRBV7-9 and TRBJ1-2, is DTGVSQNPRHKITKRGQNVTFRCDPISEHNRLYWYRQTLGQGPEFLTYFQNEAQLEKSRLLSDRFSAERPKGSFSTLEIQRTEQGDSAMYLCASSLTSNYGYTFGSGTRLTVV.